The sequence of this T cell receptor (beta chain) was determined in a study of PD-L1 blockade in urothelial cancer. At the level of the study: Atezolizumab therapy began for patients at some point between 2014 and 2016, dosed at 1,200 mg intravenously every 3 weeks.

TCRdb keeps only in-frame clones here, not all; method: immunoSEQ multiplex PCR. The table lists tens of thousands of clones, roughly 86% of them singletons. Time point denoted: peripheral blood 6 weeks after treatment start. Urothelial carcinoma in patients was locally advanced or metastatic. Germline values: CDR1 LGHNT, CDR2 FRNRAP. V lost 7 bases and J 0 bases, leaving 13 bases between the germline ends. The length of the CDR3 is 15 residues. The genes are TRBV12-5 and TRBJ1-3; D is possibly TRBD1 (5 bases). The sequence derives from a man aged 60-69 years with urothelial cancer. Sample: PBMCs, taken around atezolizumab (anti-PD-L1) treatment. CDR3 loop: CASARTTVSGNTIYF. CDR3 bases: TGTGCTAGTGCCAGGACAACCGTCTCTGGAAACACCATATATTTT.